This T cell receptor (beta chain) was profiled in a study of early stage breast cancer tumors. With regard to this clone: As yet, its antigen is unknown.

Study-wide results and limits: Tumors had approximately 2.4-fold higher T cell density than normal breast.

The V and J ends lost 7 bases and 5 bases respectively, with 15 bases between them. The CDR3 is 14 amino acids. Germline-derived CDR1 and CDR2 are LNHDA and SQIVND (reference sequence). Each sample had two DNA replicates, about 0.5 ug blood or roughly 1.6 ug tissue. TCRdb's copy holds only in-frame clones and misses some; the assay was immunoSEQ multiplex PCR. The data contain tens of thousands of clones, about three quarters of them singletons. V and J are TRBV19 and TRBJ2-1; perhaps TRBD2 as D (5 bases). Sequenced material: blood. This TCR derives from a person between 50 and 60 years old with breast cancer. The CDR3 DNA reads as TGTGCCAGTAAGGACTTAAAGGTGAACAATGAGCAGTTCTTC. It is translated as CASKDLKVNNEQFF.